This TCR beta chain was retrieved from a study of blood T cell repertoires in COVID-19. Study as a whole: In each case, the material was cDNA or gDNA derived from T cells, B-cell-depleted T cells, or PBMCs.

Recruitment covered 20 to 25 US areas and drew participants whose ages spanned about 18 to 100 years. Clinical history as reported by participants underpinned cohort assignment. Source study methods: Reference gene primer amplification gave estimated nucleated cell counts. TCRdb's table, derived via immunoSEQ multiplex PCR, lists solely in-frame clones and lacks some. The DNA gave D and trimming, while V, J and clone size come from that table. The table includes 150,000 to 200,000 clones, around 76% detected once. Trimming removed 4 bases from V and 2 bases from J; junction bases left unmatched: 10. The CDR3 has 17 amino acids. CDR1 is SGHVS and CDR2 is FNYEAQ in the germline V gene.

The sequencing sample was made of PBMCs or T cells enriched from blood (not recorded which). The gene calls are TRBV7-6 and TRBJ2-2; 7 bases match TRBD1. The receptor comes from a woman between 45 and 65 years old with acute COVID-19. CDR3 region: CASSWGPGTVNTGELFF. In DNA, the CDR3 is TGTGCCAGCAGCTGGGGACCCGGGACAGTTAACACCGGGGAGCTGTTTTTT.